This TCR beta chain comes out of a study of shared clonotypes between healthy human individuals. The germline V gene encodes CDR1 SGHVS and CDR2 FQNEAQ. Trimming removed 4 bases at V and 4 bases at J, with 17 bases between. This CDR3 region has 16 residues. This clone has just one count. Its target is not known. Researchers divided each subset's genomic DNA evenly across several immunoSEQ plates. Method: immunoSEQ multiplex PCR; TCRdb's copy keeps in-frame clones and lacks some. The sample holds more than 1.2 million clones, 98% seen once. Findings of the study overall: The donor pool, a small one, limited the genetic and exposure-history diversity represented.

The chain links TRBV7-8 to TRBJ2-1; no reliable D call. The receptor's source is a man aged 25 to 40 in good health. Sequencing input: naive CD4+ T cells sorted from blood. Stated subset: CD45RA+ positively selected. CDR3 region: CASSSPKTVPYNEQFF. The DNA of the CDR3 is TGTGCCAGCAGCTCTCCAAAGACGGTCCCTTACAATGAGCAGTTCTTC.